The present T cell receptor (beta chain) was sequenced within a study of cytomegalovirus exposure and HLA in healthy donors. Overall study results and limits: Roughly uniform sequencing depth across donors was assumed, possibly incorrectly. TCR beta sequences reportedly predicted the HLA-A and HLA-B alleles of most subjects accurately. CMV serostatus was the only immune exposure information that was available. In a later analysis, an Asian-associated ancestry cluster reportedly showed fewer N-insertions than the roughly 650-donor mean.

The CDR3 is made up of 14 amino acids. Germline V gene data show CDR1 as LNHDA and CDR2 as SQIVND (reference sequence). The germline V and J ends were trimmed by 5 bases and 6 bases, with 16 bases remaining between them. Regarding this clone: Its antigen is not identified.

The primer mix had 60 Vbeta and 13 Jbeta primers. Some clones are missing from TCRdb's copy, which holds only in-frame ones; the method was immunoSEQ multiplex PCR. The sample contains roughly 110,000 clones, about 74% of which appear only once. The sequence derives from a woman in her forties in good health and CMV-seropositive. This rearrangement joins TRBV19 to TRBJ1-2; the D gene is possibly TRBD1 (5 bases). The sample taken for sequencing was PBMCs. CDR3 residues: CASSLGGGVHGYTF. The CDR3 bases are TGTGCCAGTAGTCTCGGGGGAGGGGTACATGGCTACACCTTC.